The 20 T cell receptor beta chains below come from one sample, sequenced in a study of OX40 agonist ivuxolimab in advanced cancers. The table came from immunoSEQ multiplex PCR; TCRdb's copy has only in-frame clones and leaves some out. This repertoire shows about 80,000 clones, around 87% found once; its top ten account for roughly 0.35%. Sequences were derived from CD4+ or CD8+ T cells sorted from blood, sampled in a trial of the OX40 agonist ivuxolimab. Receptors originate from an adult with an advanced solid tumor such as melanoma, head and neck, liver or kidney cancer.

V gene TRBV5-6 combines with J gene TRBJ2-3; TRBD2 matches at 8 bases. The CDR3 sequence is 16 residues long. CDR1 SGHDT and CDR2 YYEEEE come from the germline V gene. With V trimmed by 3 bases and J by 3 bases, 9 bases remained unmatched. CDR3 sequence reads: CASSSYGGAGTDTQYF. CDR3 nucleotide sequence: TGTGCCAGCAGCTCCTACGGGGGGGCGGGAACAGATACGCAGTATTTT.

The gene calls are TRBV6-6 and TRBJ1-2; the D is unclear. Germline loops: CDR1 MNHNY, CDR2 SVGAGI (reference sequence). The CDR3 length is 15 residues. V gave up 5 bases and J gave up 5 bases, with 18 bases separating them. For the CDR3, the DNA is TGTGCCAGCAGTGGCGGACGGAGGCTGACTTATGGCTACACCTTC. This gives the protein CASSGGRRLTYGYTF.

In this sample, this clone turned up once. The CDR3 nucleotides read TGTGCCAGCAGTCGGACAGTCAGGAGCTCCTACGAGCAGTACTTC. Its translation is CASSRTVRSSYEQYF. The V and J genes are TRBV6-5 and TRBJ2-7; tentative D call: TRBD1 (6 bases). Trimming stripped 5 bases from V and 0 bases from J, with 14 bases between. This CDR3 is built from 15 residues. Germline CDR1 reads MNHEY; CDR2 reads SVGAGI.

The genes are TRBV10-3 and TRBJ1-1; D not certain. V shed 2 bases and J shed 4 bases, with 17 bases lying between them. This CDR3 region has 16 residues. Per the germline V gene, CDR1 is ENHRY and CDR2 is SYGVKD. CDR3 coding DNA: TGTGCCATCAGTGAGGGAAACAGCGGACTGCCCACTGAAGCTTTCTTT. The encoded protein is CAISEGNSGLPTEAFF.

The chain couples TRBV7-2 to TRBJ2-1; D is possibly TRBD1 or TRBD2 (5 bases each). Between the trimmed V and J ends, which lost 1 base and 15 bases, there was a span of 13 bases. The CDR3 is 12 amino acids. CDR1 is SGHTA and CDR2 is FQGNSA in the germline V gene. This CDR3 is CASSLVGERRFF. DNA for the CDR3: TGTGCCAGCAGCTTAGTAGGGGAGAGGAGGTTCTTC.

The chain joins TRBV2 to TRBJ1-1; the D is unclear. CDR1 and CDR2 from the germline V gene are SNHLY and FYNNEI. V was shortened by 6 bases and J by 0 bases, with 8 bases between the two germline ends. This CDR3 spans 13 amino acids. The DNA for the CDR3 is TGTGCCAGCAGCGATTCGCTGAACACTGAAGCTTTCTTT. Its protein product is CASSDSLNTEAFF.

The table lists this clone with a count of one. The chain uses TRBV28 and TRBJ1-5; D is possibly TRBD1 (6 bases). Germline-derived CDR1 and CDR2 are MDHEN and SYDVKM. V was shortened by 1 base and J by 4 bases, with 14 bases between the two germline ends. The CDR3 runs to 16 residues. The CDR3 protein is CASSLFTGTPNQPQHF. CDR3 in DNA: TGTGCCAGCAGTTTATTCACCGGGACACCGAATCAGCCCCAGCATTTT.

The chain carries TRBV5-6 and TRBJ1-2; D is unresolved. V was pared by 7 bases and J by 1 base, with 17 bases between. Germline lookup yields CDR1 SGHDT and CDR2 YYEEEE. CDR3 length equals 15 residues. In DNA form, the CDR3 reads TGTGCCAGCCTCGCTAGGAGGATTCGTAACTATGGCTACACCTTC. This sequence encodes CASLARRIRNYGYTF.

The chain carries TRBV6-4 and TRBJ2-2; possibly TRBD2 for D (5 bases). The CDR3 length is 13 residues. Germline CDR1 reads MRHNA; CDR2 reads SNTAGT. V lost 3 bases to trimming and J lost 6 bases, with 8 bases between them. The chain's CDR3 is CASSERAPGELFF. DNA of the CDR3: TGTGCCAGCAGTGAGCGGGCTCCCGGGGAGCTGTTTTTT.

J is TRBJ1-6 and V is TRBV6-6; TRBD1 matches 7 bases. V was pared by 5 bases and J by 9 bases, with 7 bases of the junction left unmatched. Germline lookup yields CDR1 MNHNY and CDR2 SVGAGI (reference sequence). The CDR3 loop spans 14 amino acids. CDR3 nucleotides: TGTGCCAGCAGTACACCGGGACAGAGTTCACCCCTCCACTTT. Translated: CASSTPGQSSPLHF.

The J gene is TRBJ1-4, the V gene TRBV6-5, with a tentative D call TRBD1 (5 bases). Trimming left V 7 bases short and J 4 bases short, with 13 bases between. Germline lookup yields CDR1 MNHEY and CDR2 SVGAGI. The CDR3 covers 14 residues. The CDR3 here is CASKTGRFNEKLFF. The CDR3 coding sequence is TGTGCCAGCAAAACGGGACGATTTAATGAAAAACTGTTTTTT.

The rearrangement links TRBV7-2 to TRBJ2-6; D not resolved. V was cut by 5 bases and J by 0 bases, with 20 bases left in between. The CDR3 runs 19 residues. Germline V gene data show CDR1 as SGHTA and CDR2 as FQGNSA. The DNA for the CDR3 is TGTGCCAGCAGCCTCAGAAGGTGGATGGAAGTCTCTGGGGCCAACGTCCTGACTTTC. This gives the protein CASSLRRWMEVSGANVLTF.

The chain carries TRBV2 and TRBJ1-1; D gene ambiguous. The CDR3 loop spans 12 amino acids. Germline-derived CDR1 and CDR2 are SNHLY and FYNNEI. V was cut by 6 bases and J by 1 base, with 6 bases left in between. CDR3 in DNA: TGTGCCAGCAGGGTGGCGAACACTGAAGCTTTCTTT. It specifies CASRVANTEAFF.

The chain links TRBV6-1 to TRBJ1-3, with D possibly being TRBD1 (5 bases). CDR1 is MNHNS and CDR2 is SASEGT in the germline V gene. The V and J ends lost 1 base and 4 bases respectively, with 8 bases between them. The CDR3 spans 14 residues. CDR3 bases: TGTGCCAGCAGTGAAGGCCGGGGGGGAAACACCATATATTTT. Translation: CASSEGRGGNTIYF.

The chain uses TRBV6-4 and TRBJ2-2, with a weak D call TRBD1 (5 bases). Trimming took 0 bases from V and 5 from J, leaving 13 bases between them. This CDR3 has 16 residues. Germline values: CDR1 MRHNA, CDR2 SNTAGT. This CDR3 reads CASSDSYRTGTGELFF. As DNA, the CDR3 is TGTGCCAGCAGTGACTCTTATCGTACAGGTACCGGGGAGCTGTTTTTT.

V is TRBV18 and J is TRBJ2-3, with D maybe TRBD2 (6 bases). The V and J ends lost 3 bases and 5 bases respectively, with 12 bases between them. Germline V gene data show CDR1 as KGHSH and CDR2 as LQKENI. The CDR3 consists of 14 residues. The CDR3 here is CASSPSAGKDTQYF. CDR3 DNA: TGTGCCAGCTCACCCTCTGCGGGGAAAGATACGCAGTATTTT. The full variable domain, rest sourced from reference TRBV18 and TRBJ2-3, is NAGVMQNPRHLVRRRGQEARLRCSPMKGHSHVYWYRQLPEEGLKFMVYLQKENIIDESGMPKERFSAEFPKEGPSILRIQQVVRGDSAAYFCASSPSAGKDTQYFGPGTRLTVL.

This clone was counted a single time. The chain couples TRBV6-5 to TRBJ2-7; 12 positions agree with TRBD1. The CDR3 is 15 amino acids. With 6 bases clipped from V and 5 bases from J, the junction kept 8 bases outside the gene matches. Germline CDR1 MNHEY, CDR2 SVGAGI. The CDR3 nucleotides read TGTGCCAGCAGGCCCGGGACAGGGGGCAGCGACGAGCAGTACTTC. Protein product: CASRPGTGGSDEQYF.

V gene TRBV28 combines with J gene TRBJ2-1; TRBD2 matches at 9 bases. The CDR3 length is 14 residues. Germline V CDR1 and CDR2: MDHEN, SYDVKM. V shed 7 bases and J 6 bases; nucleotides not matched to a gene: 7. CDR3 in DNA: TGTGCCAGCACCAGTCGACTAGCGGTCAATGAGCAGTTCTTC. Translation: CASTSRLAVNEQFF.

This clone has a handful of counts. The chain couples TRBV5-1 to TRBJ2-4, with unresolved D. Germline CDR1 SGHRS, CDR2 YFSETQ. The CDR3 has 14 residues. Trimming left V 0 bases short and J 7 bases short, with 11 bases between. The CDR3 sequence is CASSLGGEPNIQYF. In nucleotides, the CDR3 is TGCGCCAGCAGCTTGGGTGGGGAACCTAACATTCAGTACTTC.

The CDR3 DNA reads as TGTGCCAGCAGCAGCATCCAGGGTATGAACACTGAAGCTTTCTTT. Amino acids: CASSSIQGMNTEAFF. V usage is TRBV7-9 and J usage is TRBJ1-1; tentative D call: TRBD1 (5 bases). The germline V and J ends were trimmed by 5 bases and 0 bases, with 13 bases remaining between them. The CDR3 contains 15 residues. Germline CDR1 and CDR2: SEHNR and FQNEAQ (reference sequence).